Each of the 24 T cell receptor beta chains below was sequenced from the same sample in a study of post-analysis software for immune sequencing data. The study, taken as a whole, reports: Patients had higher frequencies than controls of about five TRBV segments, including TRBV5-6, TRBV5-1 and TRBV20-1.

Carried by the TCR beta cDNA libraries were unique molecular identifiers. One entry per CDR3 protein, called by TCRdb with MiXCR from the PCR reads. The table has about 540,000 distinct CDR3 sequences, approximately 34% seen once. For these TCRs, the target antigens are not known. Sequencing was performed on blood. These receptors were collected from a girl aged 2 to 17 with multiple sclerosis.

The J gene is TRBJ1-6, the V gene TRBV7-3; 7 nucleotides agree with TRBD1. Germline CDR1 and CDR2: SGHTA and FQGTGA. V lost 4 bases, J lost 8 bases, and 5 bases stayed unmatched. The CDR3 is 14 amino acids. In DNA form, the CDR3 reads TGTGCCAGCAGCTCACAGGGGCCTGATTCACCCCTCCACTTT. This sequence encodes CASSSQGPDSPLHF.

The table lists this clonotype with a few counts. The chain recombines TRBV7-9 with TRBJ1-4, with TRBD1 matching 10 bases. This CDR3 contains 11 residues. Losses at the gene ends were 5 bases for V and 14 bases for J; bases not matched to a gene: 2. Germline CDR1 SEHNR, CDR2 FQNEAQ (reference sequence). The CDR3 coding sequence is TGTGCCAGCAGCAGGGGACAGGGGCTGTTTTTT. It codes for CASSRGQGLFF.

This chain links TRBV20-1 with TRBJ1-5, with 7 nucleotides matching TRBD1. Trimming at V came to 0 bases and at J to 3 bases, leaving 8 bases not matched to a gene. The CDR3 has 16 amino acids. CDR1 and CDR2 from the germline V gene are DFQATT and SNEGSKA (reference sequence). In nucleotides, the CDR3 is TGCAGTGCTAGAGAGGGAGGGGGCCGCTTCAATCAGCCCCAGCATTTT. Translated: CSAREGGGRFNQPQHF.

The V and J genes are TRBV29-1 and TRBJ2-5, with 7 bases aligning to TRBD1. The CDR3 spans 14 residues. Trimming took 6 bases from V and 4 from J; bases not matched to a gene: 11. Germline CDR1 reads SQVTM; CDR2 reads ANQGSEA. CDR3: CSVVGQISPETQYF. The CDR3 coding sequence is TGCAGCGTCGTGGGACAGATTTCCCCAGAGACCCAGTACTTC.

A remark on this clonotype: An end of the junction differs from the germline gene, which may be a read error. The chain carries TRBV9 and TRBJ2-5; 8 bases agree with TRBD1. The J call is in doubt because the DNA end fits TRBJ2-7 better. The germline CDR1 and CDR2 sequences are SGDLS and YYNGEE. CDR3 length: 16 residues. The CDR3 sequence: CANSVGAAGGGYEQYF. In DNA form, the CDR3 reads TGTGCCAACAGCGTAGGGGCCGCAGGGGGCGGATACGAGCAGTACTTC.

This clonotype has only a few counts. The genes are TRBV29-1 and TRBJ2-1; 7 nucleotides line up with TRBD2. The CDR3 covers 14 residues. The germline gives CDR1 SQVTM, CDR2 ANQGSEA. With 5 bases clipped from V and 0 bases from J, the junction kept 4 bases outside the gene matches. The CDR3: CSVFGGSSYNEQFF. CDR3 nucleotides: TGCAGCGTTTTTGGCGGGAGCTCCTACAATGAGCAGTTCTTC.

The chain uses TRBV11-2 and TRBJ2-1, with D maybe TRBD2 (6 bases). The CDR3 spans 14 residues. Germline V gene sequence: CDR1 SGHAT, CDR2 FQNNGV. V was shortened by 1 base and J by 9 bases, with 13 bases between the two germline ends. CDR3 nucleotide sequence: TGTGCCAGCAGCTTAGTTCTAGCGCGAGGTGAGCAGTTCTTC. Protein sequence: CASSLVLARGEQFF. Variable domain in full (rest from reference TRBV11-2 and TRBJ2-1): EAGVAQSPRYKIIEKRQSVAFWCNPISGHATLYWYQQILGQGPKLLIQFQNNGVVDDSQLPKDRFSAERLKGVDSTLKIQPAKLEDSAVYLCASSLVLARGEQFFGPGTRLTVL.

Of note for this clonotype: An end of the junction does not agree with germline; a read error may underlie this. The CDR3 nucleotides are TGCGCCAGTAGCCGGATCCCCCCGGACAGGGGATATGATAACAATTCACCCCTCCACTTT. It specifies CASSRIPPDRGYDNNSPLHF. The chain links TRBV4-1 to TRBJ1-6, with 9 nucleotides matching TRBD1. CDR3 length equals 20 residues. CDR1 is MGHRA, CDR2 YSYEKL, per germline.

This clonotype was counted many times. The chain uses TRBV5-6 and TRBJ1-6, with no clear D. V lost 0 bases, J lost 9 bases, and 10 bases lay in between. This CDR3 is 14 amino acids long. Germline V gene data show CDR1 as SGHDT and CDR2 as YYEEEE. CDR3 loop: CASSLGPGSSPLHF. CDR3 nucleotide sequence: TGTGCCAGCAGCTTGGGCCCGGGCTCTTCACCCCTCCACTTT.

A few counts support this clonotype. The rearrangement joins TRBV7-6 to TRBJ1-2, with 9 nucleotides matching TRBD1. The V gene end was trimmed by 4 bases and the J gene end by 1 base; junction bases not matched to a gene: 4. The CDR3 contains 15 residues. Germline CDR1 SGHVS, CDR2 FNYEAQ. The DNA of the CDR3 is TGTGCCAGCAGCTCGGGACAGGGAAGTAACTATGGCTACACCTTC. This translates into CASSSGQGSNYGYTF.

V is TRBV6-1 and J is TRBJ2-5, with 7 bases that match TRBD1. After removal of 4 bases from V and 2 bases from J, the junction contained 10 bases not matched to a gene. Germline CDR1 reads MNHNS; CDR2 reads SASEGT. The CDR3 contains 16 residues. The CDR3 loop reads CASSANRGSLQETQYF. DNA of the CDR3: TGTGCCAGCAGTGCCAACAGGGGATCACTGCAAGAGACCCAGTACTTC.

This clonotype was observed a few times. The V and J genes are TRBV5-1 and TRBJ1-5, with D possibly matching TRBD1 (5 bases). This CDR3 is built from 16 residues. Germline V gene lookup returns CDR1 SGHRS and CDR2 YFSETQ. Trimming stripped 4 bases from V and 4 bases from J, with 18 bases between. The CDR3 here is CASSATPLGENQPQHF. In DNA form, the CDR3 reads TGCGCCAGCAGCGCAACCCCATTGGGGGAAAATCAGCCCCAGCATTTT.

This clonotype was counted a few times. As DNA, the CDR3 is TGTGCCAGCAGTTTATTCCCATCTCACCTGTTCTTC. This encodes CASSLFPSHLFF. The J gene is TRBJ2-1, the V gene TRBV28; unclear D gene. V shed 1 base and J shed 15 bases, with 13 bases lying between them. From germline, CDR1 is MDHEN and CDR2 SYDVKM. This CDR3 contains 12 residues.

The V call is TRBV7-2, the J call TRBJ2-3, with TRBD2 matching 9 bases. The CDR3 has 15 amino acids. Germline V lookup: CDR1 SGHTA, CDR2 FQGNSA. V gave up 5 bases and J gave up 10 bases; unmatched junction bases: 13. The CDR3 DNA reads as TGTGCCAGCAGCCCCCTGGCGGGGGGGCCGGCGGCGCAGTATTTT. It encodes CASSPLAGGPAAQYF.

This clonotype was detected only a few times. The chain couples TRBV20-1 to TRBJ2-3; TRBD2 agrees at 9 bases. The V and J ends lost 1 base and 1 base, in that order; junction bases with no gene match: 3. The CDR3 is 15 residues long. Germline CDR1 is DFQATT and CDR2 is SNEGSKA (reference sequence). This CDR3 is CSARGASGGTDTQYF. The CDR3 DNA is TGCAGTGCTAGAGGGGCTAGCGGGGGCACAGATACGCAGTATTTT.

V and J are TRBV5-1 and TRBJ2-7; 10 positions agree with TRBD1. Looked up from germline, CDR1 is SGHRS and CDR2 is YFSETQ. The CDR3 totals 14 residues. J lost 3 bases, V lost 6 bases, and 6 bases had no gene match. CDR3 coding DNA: TGCGCCAGCACCACCGGGACAGGGGACTACGAGCAGTACTTC. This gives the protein CASTTGTGDYEQYF.

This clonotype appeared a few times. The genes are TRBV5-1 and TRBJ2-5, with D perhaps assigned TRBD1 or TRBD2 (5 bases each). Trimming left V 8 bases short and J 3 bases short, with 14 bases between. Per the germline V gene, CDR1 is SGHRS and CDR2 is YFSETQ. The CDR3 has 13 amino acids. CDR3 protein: CASSQQGEETQYF. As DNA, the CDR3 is TGCGCCAGTAGTCAGCAGGGAGAAGAGACCCAGTACTTC. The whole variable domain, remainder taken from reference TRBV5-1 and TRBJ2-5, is KAGVTQTPRYLIKTRGQQVTLSCSPISGHRSVSWYQQTPGQGLQFLFEYFSETQRNKGNFPGRFSGRQFSNSRSEMNVSTLELGDSALYLCASSQQGEETQYFGPGTRLLVL.

The CDR3 coding sequence is TGCAGTGCTAAAAAGACCGGGACAGGGAAGGAGACCCAGTACTTC. Residues: CSAKKTGTGKETQYF. This chain joins TRBV20-1 and TRBJ2-5, with 9 bases that match TRBD1. The germline V gene has CDR1 DFQATT and CDR2 SNEGSKA (reference sequence). J gave up 5 bases and V 4 bases, and 11 bases lay outside the gene matches. This CDR3 has 15 residues.

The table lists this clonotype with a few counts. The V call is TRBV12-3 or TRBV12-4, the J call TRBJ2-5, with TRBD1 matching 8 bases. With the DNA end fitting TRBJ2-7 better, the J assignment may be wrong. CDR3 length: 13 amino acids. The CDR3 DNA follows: TGTGCCAGCAGCTGGACAGGGAGCGGCGAGCAGTACTTC. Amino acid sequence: CASSWTGSGEQYF.

The DNA of the CDR3 is TGCAGCGTCTTCAAATCGTCTAATGAAAAACTGTTTTTT. It codes for CSVFKSSNEKLFF. The gene calls are TRBV29-1 and TRBJ1-4; D call uncertain. This CDR3 is built from 13 residues. The germline gives CDR1 SQVTM, CDR2 ANQGSEA. V shed 6 bases and J shed 3 bases, with 11 bases lying between them.

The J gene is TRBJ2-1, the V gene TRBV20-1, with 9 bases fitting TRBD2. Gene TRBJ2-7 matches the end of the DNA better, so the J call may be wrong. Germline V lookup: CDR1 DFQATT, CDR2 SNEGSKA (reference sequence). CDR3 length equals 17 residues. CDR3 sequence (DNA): TGCAGTGCTAGAGACCTATGGGCGGGGGGGCAGGGATACGAGCAGTACTTC. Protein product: CSARDLWAGGQGYEQYF.

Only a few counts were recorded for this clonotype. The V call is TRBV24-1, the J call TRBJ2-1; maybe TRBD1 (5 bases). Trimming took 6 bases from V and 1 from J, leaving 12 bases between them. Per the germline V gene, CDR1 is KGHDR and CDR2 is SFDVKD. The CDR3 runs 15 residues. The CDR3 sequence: CATSNSGWSYNEQFF. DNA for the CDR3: TGTGCCACCAGTAATTCAGGGTGGTCCTACAATGAGCAGTTCTTC.

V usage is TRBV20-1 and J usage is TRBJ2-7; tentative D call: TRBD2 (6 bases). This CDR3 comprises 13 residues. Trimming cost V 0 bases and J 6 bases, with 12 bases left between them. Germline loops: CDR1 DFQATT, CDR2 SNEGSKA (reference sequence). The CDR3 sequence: CSARDTTGAEQYF. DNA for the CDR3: TGCAGTGCTAGAGATACCACGGGAGCCGAGCAGTACTTC.

The CDR3 DNA sequence: TGTGCCAGCAGCCACGTTGCGGAGACCCAGTACTTC. Amino acids: CASSHVAETQYF. The rearrangement joins TRBV3-1 to TRBJ2-5; D gene uncertain. CDR3 length: 12 residues. Germline-derived CDR1 and CDR2 are LGHDT and YNNKEL (reference sequence). V was pared by 3 bases and J by 5 bases, with 7 bases between.